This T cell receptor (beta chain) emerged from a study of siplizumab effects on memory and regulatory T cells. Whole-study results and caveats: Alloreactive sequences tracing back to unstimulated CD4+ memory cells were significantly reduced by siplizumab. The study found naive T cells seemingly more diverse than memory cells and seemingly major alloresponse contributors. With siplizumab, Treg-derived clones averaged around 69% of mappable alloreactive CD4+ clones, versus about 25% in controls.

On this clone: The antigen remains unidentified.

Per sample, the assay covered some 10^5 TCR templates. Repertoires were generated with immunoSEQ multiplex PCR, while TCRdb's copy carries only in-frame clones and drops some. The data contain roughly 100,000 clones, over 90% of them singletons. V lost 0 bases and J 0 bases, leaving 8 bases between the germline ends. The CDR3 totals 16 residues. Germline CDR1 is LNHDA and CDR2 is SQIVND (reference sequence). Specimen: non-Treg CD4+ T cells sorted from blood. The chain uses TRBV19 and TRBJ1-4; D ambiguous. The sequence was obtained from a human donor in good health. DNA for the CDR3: TGTGCCAGTAGTATAGACAGGAAGGCAACTAATGAAAAACTGTTTTTT. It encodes CASSIDRKATNEKLFF. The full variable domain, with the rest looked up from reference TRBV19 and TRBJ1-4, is DGGITQSPKYLFRKEGQNVTLSCEQNLNHDAMYWYRQDPGQGLRLIYYSQIVNDFQKGDIAEGYSVSREKKESFPLTVTSAQKNPTAFYLCASSIDRKATNEKLFFGSGTQLSVL.